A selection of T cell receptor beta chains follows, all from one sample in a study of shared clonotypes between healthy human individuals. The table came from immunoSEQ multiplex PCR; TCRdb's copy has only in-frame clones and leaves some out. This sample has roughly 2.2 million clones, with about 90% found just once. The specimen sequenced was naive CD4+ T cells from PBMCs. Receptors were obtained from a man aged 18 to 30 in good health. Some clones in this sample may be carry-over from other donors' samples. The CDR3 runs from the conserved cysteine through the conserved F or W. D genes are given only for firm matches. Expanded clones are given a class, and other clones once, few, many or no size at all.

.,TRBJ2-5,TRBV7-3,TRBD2,CASSLGTSGRRGETQYF,TGTGCCAGCAGCTTAGGGACTAGCGGGAGGAGGGGAGAGACCCAGTACTTC
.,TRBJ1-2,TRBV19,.,CASSGTGSGYGYTF,TGTGCCAGTAGTGGTACCGGTTCCGGATATGGCTACACCTTC
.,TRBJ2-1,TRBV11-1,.,CASSTRALPNEQFF,TGTGCCAGCAGCACCAGAGCACTACCAAATGAGCAGTTCTTC
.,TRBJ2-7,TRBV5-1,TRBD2,CASRPVAGGNEQYF,TGCGCCAGCAGACCCGTAGCGGGAGGAAACGAGCAGTACTTC
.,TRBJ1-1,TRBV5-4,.,CASSLSRRGNTEAFF,TGTGCCAGCAGCCTATCCAGGAGGGGGAACACTGAAGCTTTCTTT
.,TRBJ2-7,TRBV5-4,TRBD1,CASSLGQGETYEQYF,TGTGCCAGCAGCTTGGGACAGGGGGAAACCTACGAGCAGTACTTC
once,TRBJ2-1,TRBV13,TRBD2,CASSTRLAASYNEQFF,TGTGCCAGCAGCACCAGACTAGCGGCCTCCTACAATGAGCAGTTCTTC
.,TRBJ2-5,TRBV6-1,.,CASRTGTLIAETQYF,TGTGCCAGCAGAACAGGGACTCTGATAGCGGAGACCCAGTACTTC
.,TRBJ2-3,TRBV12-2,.,CASRPTSGGLYTQYF,TGTGCAAGTCGCCCGACTAGCGGGGGACTTTATACGCAGTATTTT
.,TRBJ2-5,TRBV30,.,CAWSVPGSWETQYF,TGTGCCTGGAGTGTTCCCGGGAGTTGGGAGACCCAGTACTTC
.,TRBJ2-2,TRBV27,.,CASSFERLNTGELFF,TGTGCCAGCAGTTTCGAGAGGCTGAACACCGGGGAGCTGTTTTTT
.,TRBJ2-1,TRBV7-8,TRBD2,CASRPGTNYNEQFF,TGTGCCAGCAGACCCGGGACTAACTACAATGAGCAGTTCTTC
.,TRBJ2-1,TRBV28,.,CASTQGRRQFF,TGTGCCAGCACTCAGGGGAGGAGGCAGTTCTTC
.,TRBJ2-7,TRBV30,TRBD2,CAWSGRYEQYF,TGTGCCTGGAGCGGGAGGTACGAGCAGTACTTC
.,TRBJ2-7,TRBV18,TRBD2,CASSAIILAGTYEQYF,TGTGCCAGCTCAGCAATAATTCTAGCGGGGACCTACGAGCAGTACTTC
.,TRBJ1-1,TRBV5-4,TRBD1,CASSRDRASTEAFF,TGTGCCAGCAGCCGGGACAGGGCGAGCACTGAAGCTTTCTTT
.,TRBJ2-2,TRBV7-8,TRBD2,CASSLGPSGVSGELFF,TGTGCCAGCAGCTTAGGTCCTAGCGGGGTGTCCGGGGAGCTGTTTTTT
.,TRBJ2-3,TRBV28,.,CASSLPRTGADTQYF,TGTGCCAGCAGTTTACCCAGGACTGGGGCAGATACGCAGTATTTT
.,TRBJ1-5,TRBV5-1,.,CASSLEGGTSNQPQHF,TGCGCCAGCAGCTTGGAAGGAGGGACTAGCAATCAGCCCCAGCATTTT
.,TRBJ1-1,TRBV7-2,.,CASSSAGGVTEAFF,TGTGCCAGCAGCTCCGCGGGGGGCGTCACTGAAGCTTTCTTT
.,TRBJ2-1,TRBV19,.,CASSIFDNEQFF,TGTGCCAGTAGTATCTTCGACAATGAGCAGTTCTTC
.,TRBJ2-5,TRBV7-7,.,CASSPQGGETQYF,TGTGCCAGCAGCCCTCAGGGGGGAGAGACCCAGTACTTC
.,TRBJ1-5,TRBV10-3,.,CAIRASGQPQHF,TGTGCCATCAGAGCCTCGGGGCAGCCCCAGCATTTT
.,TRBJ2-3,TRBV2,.,CASSDIAVTDTQYF,TGTGCCAGCAGTGACATAGCGGTCACAGATACGCAGTATTTT
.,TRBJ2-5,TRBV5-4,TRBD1,CASSLAGGGETQYF,TGTGCCAGCAGCTTGGCAGGGGGCGGGGAGACCCAGTACTTC